The next 25 T cell receptor beta chains were all read from a single sample in a study of beta chain features in type 1 diabetes. These receptors are not linked to any known antigen. Regarding the study as a whole: Researchers report that Type 1 diabetes patients had moderately but significantly shorter TCRB CDR3s across all four CD4+ subsets.

TCRB transcripts that were expressed got sequenced, as all of the isolated RNA had been reverse transcribed. Here immunoSEQ multiplex PCR was the method, and the copy in TCRdb shows in-frame clones only, minus some. The table has over 650,000 clones, more than 12% seen once. Specimen: naive CD4+ T cells from blood. The receptors come from a man aged 18 to 35 with type 1 diabetes.

This clone was observed a few times. The rearrangement links TRBV29-1 to TRBJ2-1, with D maybe TRBD2 (5 bases). V lost 3 bases and J lost 4, with 7 bases in between. The CDR3 runs to 12 residues. Germline loops: CDR1 SQVTM, CDR2 ANQGSEA. This CDR3 reads CSVEPGYNEQFF. In DNA, the CDR3 is TGCAGCGTTGAGCCGGGGTACAATGAGCAGTTCTTC.

The chain carries TRBV7-8 and TRBJ2-5; 7 bases match TRBD1. The J segment lost 0 bases and the V segment lost 0 bases, leaving 7 bases of the junction unmatched. The CDR3 sequence is 17 residues long. Per the germline V gene, CDR1 is SGHVS and CDR2 is FQNEAQ. CDR3 sequence reads: CASSLARGTVYQETQYF. CDR3 bases: TGTGCCAGCAGCTTAGCGCGAGGGACAGTGTACCAAGAGACCCAGTACTTC.

This clone occurred a few times. A much larger clone sits a single nucleotide away, making a read error possible. The same CDR3 can be traced to other DNA sequences in this sample. The CDR3 DNA follows: TGTGCCAGCAGCTCCCAAGAGACCCAGTACTTC. This encodes CASSSQETQYF. This chain uses TRBV5-6 with TRBJ2-5; D unclear. The germline CDR1 and CDR2 sequences are SGHDT and YYEEEE. Trimming shortened V by 3 bases and J by 1 base, and 1 base separated the two germline ends. This CDR3 contains 11 residues.

On this clone: One end of the junction varies from germline; a read error may be responsible. V and J are TRBV13 and TRBJ2-1, with 9 bases lining up with TRBD1. The CDR3 spans 14 residues. CDR1 is PRHDT and CDR2 is FYEKMQ in the germline V gene (reference sequence). CDR3: CVSRTGGEVNEQFF. The CDR3 DNA reads TGTGTCAGCAGAACAGGGGGCGAAGTCAATGAGCAGTTCTTC.

This clone was picked up a small number of times. The chain's CDR3 is CASAAGGNEQFF. Here the CDR3 DNA reads TGTGCCTCCGCGGCCGGGGGCAATGAGCAGTTCTTC. This rearrangement joins TRBV5-4 to TRBJ2-1, with D perhaps TRBD2 (6 bases). Germline-derived CDR1 and CDR2 are SGHNT and YYREEE (reference sequence). Between the trimmed V and J ends, which lost 10 bases and 6 bases, there was a span of 14 bases. The CDR3 extends over 12 amino acids.

This clone was counted a few times. This sample includes further DNA sequences coding for the same CDR3. This sequence joins TRBV28 and TRBJ2-2, with D possibly TRBD1 on 5 matching bases. Trimming took off 8 bases at V and 4 bases at J, with 8 bases between the two ends. The CDR3 contains 12 residues. Germline-derived CDR1 and CDR2 are MDHEN and SYDVKM. The CDR3 bases are TGTGCCAGCCGCAGGGTCACCGGGGAGCTGTTTTTT. It translates to CASRRVTGELFF. The variable domain in full, with the rest retrieved from reference TRBV28 and TRBJ2-2, is DVKVTQSSRYLVKRTGEKVFLECVQDMDHENMFWYRQDPGLGLRLIYFSYDVKMKEKGDIPEGYSVSREKKERFSLILESASTNQTSMYLCASRRVTGELFFGEGSRLTVL.

The V call is TRBV6-5, the J call TRBJ2-7; perhaps TRBD2 as D (6 bases). V was shortened by 0 bases and J by 4 bases, with 13 bases between the two germline ends. Germline CDR1 and CDR2: MNHEY and SVGAGI. The CDR3 is made up of 15 amino acids. CDR3 loop: CASSYSMLALYEQYF. CDR3 sequence (DNA): TGTGCCAGCAGTTACTCGATGCTAGCGCTTTACGAGCAGTACTTC.

The rearrangement joins TRBV7-2 to TRBJ2-7; D not certain. The germline gives CDR1 SGHTA, CDR2 FQGNSA. V gave up 3 bases and J gave up 9 bases, with 12 bases separating them. The CDR3 loop spans 12 amino acids. This CDR3 reads CASSLDRSLQYF. The CDR3 DNA reads as TGTGCCAGCAGCTTGGACCGTTCGCTGCAGTACTTC.

The CDR3: CAGGEGRGGYTF. CDR3 DNA: TGTGCCGGAGGGGAAGGGCGTGGTGGCTACACCTTC. The chain joins TRBV6-1 to TRBJ1-2; D might be TRBD1 (5 bases). CDR3 length equals 12 residues. Trimming shortened V by 11 bases and J by 7 bases, and 17 bases separated the two germline ends. Germline CDR1 is MNHNS and CDR2 is SASEGT.

The chain couples TRBV6-5 to TRBJ1-6; 7 nucleotides line up with TRBD1. This CDR3 comprises 15 residues. With 2 bases clipped from V and 10 bases from J, the junction kept 8 bases outside the gene matches. Germline V gene data show CDR1 as MNHEY and CDR2 as SVGAGI. CDR3 nucleotide sequence: TGTGCCAGCAGTTACGGAGGGACAGCGAGGTCACCCCTCCACTTT. Its protein is CASSYGGTARSPLHF.

V usage is TRBV5-1 and J usage is TRBJ2-5; no reliable D call. The CDR3 covers 13 residues. Germline loops: CDR1 SGHRS, CDR2 YFSETQ. Trimming removed 0 bases from V and 4 bases from J, with 7 bases in between. CDR3 loop: CASSLDRRETQYF. The CDR3, as DNA: TGCGCCAGCAGCTTGGACAGAAGAGAGACCCAGTACTTC.

The chain joins TRBV29-1 to TRBJ2-5, with D possibly matching TRBD2 (6 bases). From germline, CDR1 is SQVTM and CDR2 ANQGSEA. The CDR3 has 14 amino acids. Trimming left V 4 bases short and J 1 base short, with 13 bases between. CDR3: CSVAWNSGQETQYF. Here the CDR3 DNA reads TGCAGCGTTGCTTGGAATAGCGGCCAAGAGACCCAGTACTTC. Based on the CDR3 plus reference TRBV29-1 and TRBJ2-5, the full variable domain is SAVISQKPSRDICQRGTSLTIQCQVDSQVTMMFWYRQQPGQSLTLIATANQGSEATYESGFVIDKFPISRPNLTFSTLTVSNMSPEDSSIYLCSVAWNSGQETQYFGPGTRLLVL.

This clone was seen a few times. J is TRBJ2-3 and V is TRBV6-1; 10 bases agree with TRBD2. Unmatched junction bases numbered 8, after V lost 11 bases and J lost 0 bases. Germline assignment: CDR1 MNHNS and CDR2 SASEGT. The CDR3 is 15 amino acids. The CDR3: CARKLAGTSTDTQYF. The DNA of the CDR3 is TGTGCCCGCAAACTAGCGGGAACTAGCACAGATACGCAGTATTTT.

This clone has only a few counts. In nucleotides, the CDR3 is TGTGCCAGCAGTCCGATACAGACCGGGGAGCTGTTTTTT. It specifies CASSPIQTGELFF. This sequence joins TRBV2 and TRBJ2-2; D not resolved. The CDR3 consists of 13 residues. Between the trimmed V and J ends, which lost 5 bases and 5 bases, there was a span of 9 bases. CDR1 SNHLY and CDR2 FYNNEI come from the germline V gene. Together with reference TRBV2 and TRBJ2-2, the CDR3 gives the full variable domain: EPEVTQTPSHQVTQMGQEVILRCVPISNHLYFYWYRQILGQKVEFLVSFYNNEISEKSEIFDDQFSVERPDGSNFTLKIRSTKLEDSAMYFCASSPIQTGELFFGEGSRLTVL.

The chain employs TRBV6-5 and TRBJ2-7, with D perhaps matching TRBD1 (5 bases). The V end was cut by 0 bases, the J end by 0 bases, with 9 bases between. This CDR3 is 15 amino acids long. Germline lookup yields CDR1 MNHEY and CDR2 SVGAGI. This CDR3 is CASSYSKTDSYEQYF. For the CDR3, the DNA is TGTGCCAGCAGTTACTCGAAGACAGACTCCTACGAGCAGTACTTC.

This clone was seen a few times. This chain links TRBV18 with TRBJ2-1; the D gene is possibly TRBD2 (6 bases). Deletions cut 0 bases from V and 10 bases from J, with 10 bases between. This CDR3 contains 13 residues. Germline V CDR1 and CDR2: KGHSH, LQKENI. The chain's CDR3 is CASSPPGREEQFF. The DNA for the CDR3 is TGTGCCAGCTCACCACCGGGACGGGAGGAGCAGTTCTTC.

The chain carries TRBV27 and TRBJ1-2, with D tentatively TRBD1 (5 bases). Per germline, CDR1 MNHEY and CDR2 SMNVEV (reference sequence). The CDR3 sequence is 14 residues long. Trimming cost V 6 bases and J 4 bases, with 15 bases left between them. The CDR3 loop reads CASSGTTGLYGYTF. The CDR3 region has the DNA TGTGCCAGCAGCGGGACGACCGGACTCTATGGCTACACCTTC.

Remarks on this clone: Distinct nucleotide sequences in the sample also encode this CDR3. J is TRBJ1-2 and V is TRBV29-1; D gene ambiguous. The length of the CDR3 is 14 residues. CDR1 and CDR2 from the germline V gene are SQVTM and ANQGSEA. The germline V and J ends were trimmed by 3 bases and 4 bases, with 15 bases remaining between them. CDR3 nucleotide sequence: TGCAGCGTTGAGAGGCAGATACTTCGCTATGGCTACACCTTC. It is translated as CSVERQILRYGYTF.

CDR3 bases: TGTGCCAGCAGCTTGGTGACGGGCCGACGTGAGCAGTTCTTC. It is translated as CASSLVTGRREQFF. The chain is built from TRBV5-4 and TRBJ2-1, with no clear D. CDR3 size: 14 residues. The V end lost 0 bases, the J end lost 9 bases, and 13 bases lay between the germline ends. The germline V gene has CDR1 SGHNT and CDR2 YYREEE (reference sequence).

There are a few counts of this clone. The V call is TRBV4-2, the J call TRBJ1-2; tentatively, D is TRBD1 (6 bases). V was cut by 0 bases and J by 3 bases, with 17 bases left in between. The germline V gene encodes CDR1 LGHNA and CDR2 YNFKEQ. The CDR3 runs to 17 residues. The CDR3 nucleotides read TGTGCCAGCAGCCAAGATCTGCGGGACACGAGCGACTATGGCTACACCTTC. Its protein product is CASSQDLRDTSDYGYTF.

Notes on this clone: The identical CDR3 is also encoded by other nucleotide sequences in the sample. The rearrangement joins TRBV7-9 to TRBJ2-3; D gene ambiguous. CDR3 size: 14 residues. V was shortened by 3 bases and J by 0 bases, with 7 bases between the two germline ends. Germline-derived CDR1 and CDR2 are SEHNR and FQNEAQ (reference sequence). CDR3 nucleotides: TGTGCCAGCAGCTTGACTGGTAGCACAGATACGCAGTATTTT. Its translation: CASSLTGSTDTQYF.

This clone was seen a few times. V and J are TRBV6-5 and TRBJ1-4, with a possible D match to TRBD1 (6 bases). The germline V gene encodes CDR1 MNHEY and CDR2 SVGAGI. V was shortened by 6 bases and J by 7 bases, with 15 bases between the two germline ends. The CDR3 loop spans 14 amino acids. The CDR3 reads CASRDRTVGEKLFF. The CDR3 DNA is TGTGCCAGCAGGGACAGAACGGTCGGTGAAAAACTGTTTTTT.

The CDR3 DNA reads as TGCAGCGTGAAAATAGCGGGGGGGCGAGAGACCCAGTACTTC. Its protein is CSVKIAGGRETQYF. This chain connects TRBV29-1 to TRBJ2-5, with 11 bases lining up with TRBD2. The junction had 7 bases not matched to a gene; V was cut back by 6 bases and J by 4 bases. This CDR3 has 14 residues. Germline V gives CDR1 SQVTM, CDR2 ANQGSEA.

This clone was seen ten or more times. V is TRBV14 and J is TRBJ1-2; no clear D. The length of the CDR3 is 14 residues. Trimming stripped 0 bases from V and 7 bases from J, with 12 bases between. The V gene's germline CDR1 is SGHDN and CDR2 FVKESK. This CDR3 reads CASSQDFGIGGYTF. As DNA, the CDR3 is TGTGCCAGCAGCCAAGATTTCGGGATAGGTGGCTACACCTTC.

This clone was detected a few times. The V gene is TRBV28, the J gene TRBJ1-2; D ambiguous. The CDR3 is made up of 13 amino acids. V was cut by 6 bases and J by 2 bases, with 10 bases left in between. Germline V gives CDR1 MDHEN, CDR2 SYDVKM. The CDR3 is CASSTDGNYGYTF. CDR3 coding DNA: TGTGCCAGCAGCACGGACGGGAACTATGGCTACACCTTC.